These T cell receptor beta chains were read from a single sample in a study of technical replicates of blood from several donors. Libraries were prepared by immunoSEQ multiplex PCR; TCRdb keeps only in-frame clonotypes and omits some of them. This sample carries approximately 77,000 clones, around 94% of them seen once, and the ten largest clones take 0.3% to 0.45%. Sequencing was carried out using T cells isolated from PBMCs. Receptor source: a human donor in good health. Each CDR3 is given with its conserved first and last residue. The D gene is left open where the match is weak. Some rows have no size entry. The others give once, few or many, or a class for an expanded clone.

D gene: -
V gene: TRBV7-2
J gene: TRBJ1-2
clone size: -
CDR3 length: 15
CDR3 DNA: TGTGCCAGCAGCTTAGTGGGCGAGGGCCCCCAGGGCTACACCTTC
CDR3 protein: CASSLVGEGPQGYTF

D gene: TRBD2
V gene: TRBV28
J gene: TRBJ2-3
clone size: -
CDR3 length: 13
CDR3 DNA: TGTACTAGCGGGAGTGGAGGCACAGATACGCAGTATTTT
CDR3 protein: CTSGSGGTDTQYF

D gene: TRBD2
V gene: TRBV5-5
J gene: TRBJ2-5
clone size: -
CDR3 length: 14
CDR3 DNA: TGTGCCAGCAGCTTCGGGGGGGGTAGTGAGACCCAGTACTTC
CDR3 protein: CASSFGGGSETQYF

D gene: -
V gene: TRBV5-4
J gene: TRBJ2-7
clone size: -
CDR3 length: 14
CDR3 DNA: TGTGCCAGCAGCTACCCGGGACACTCCTACGAGCAGTACTTC
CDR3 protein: CASSYPGHSYEQYF

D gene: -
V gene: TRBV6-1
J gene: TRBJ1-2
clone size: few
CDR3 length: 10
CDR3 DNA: TGTGCCAGCAGTGACCCAGTAAACACCTTC
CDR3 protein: CASSDPVNTF

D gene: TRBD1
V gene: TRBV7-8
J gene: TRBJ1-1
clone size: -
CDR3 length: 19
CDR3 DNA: TGTGCCAGCAGCCGAATTATTGACCCGGGACAGGGTATGAACACTGAAGCTTTCTTT
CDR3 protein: CASSRIIDPGQGMNTEAFF

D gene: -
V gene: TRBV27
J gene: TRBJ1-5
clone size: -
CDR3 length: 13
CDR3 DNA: TGTGCCAGCAGTTTATCCCCAAATCAGCCCCAGCATTTT
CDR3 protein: CASSLSPNQPQHF

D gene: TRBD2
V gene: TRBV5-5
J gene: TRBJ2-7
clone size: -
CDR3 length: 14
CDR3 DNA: TGTGCCAGCAGCGTTCCGGGACTAGAACGGGAGCAGTACTTC
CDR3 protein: CASSVPGLEREQYF

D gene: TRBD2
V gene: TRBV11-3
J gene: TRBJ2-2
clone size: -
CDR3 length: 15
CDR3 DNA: TGTGCCAGCAGCTTAGGGGCGGGAGATTTCGGGGAGCTGTTTTTT
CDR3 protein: CASSLGAGDFGELFF

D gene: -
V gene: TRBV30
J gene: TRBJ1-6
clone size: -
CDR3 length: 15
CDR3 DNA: TGTGCCCTTGAGGAAGGTGTTGTGTCTAATTCACCCCTCCACTTT
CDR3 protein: CALEEGVVSNSPLHF

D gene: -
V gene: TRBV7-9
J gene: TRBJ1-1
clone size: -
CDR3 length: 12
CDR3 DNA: TGTGCCAGCAGCTTAAAGCTAACTGAAGCTTTCTTT
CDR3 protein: CASSLKLTEAFF

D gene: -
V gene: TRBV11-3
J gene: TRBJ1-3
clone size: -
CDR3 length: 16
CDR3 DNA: TGTGCCAGCAGCGCGGGGGGGATCCTCTCTGGAAACACCATATATTTT
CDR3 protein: CASSAGGILSGNTIYF

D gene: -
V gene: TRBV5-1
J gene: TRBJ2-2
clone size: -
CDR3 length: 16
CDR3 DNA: TGCGCCAGCAGCTTGGGACTAGACGGTCTCACCGGGGAGCTGTTTTTT
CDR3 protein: CASSLGLDGLTGELFF

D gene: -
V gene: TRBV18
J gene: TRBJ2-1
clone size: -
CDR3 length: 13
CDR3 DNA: TGTGCCAGCTCACCCCAGGGGCTAAGTGAGCAGTTCTTC
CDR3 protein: CASSPQGLSEQFF

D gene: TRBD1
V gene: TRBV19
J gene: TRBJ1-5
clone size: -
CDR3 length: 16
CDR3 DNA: TGTGCCAGTAGTATAGGGACAGGGGGCGTCCAACAGCCCCAGCATTTT
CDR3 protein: CASSIGTGGVQQPQHF

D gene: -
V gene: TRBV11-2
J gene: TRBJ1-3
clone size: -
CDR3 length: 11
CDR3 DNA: TGTGCCAGCAGTACAGGGAAAACCATATATTTT
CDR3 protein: CASSTGKTIYF

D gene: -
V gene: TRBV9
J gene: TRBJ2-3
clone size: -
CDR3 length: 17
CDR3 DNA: TGTGCCAGCAGTCGATCTGGAGTAGCACATAGCACAGATACGCAGTATTTT
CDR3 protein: CASSRSGVAHSTDTQYF

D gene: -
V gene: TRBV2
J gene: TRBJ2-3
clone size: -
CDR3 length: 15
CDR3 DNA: TGTGCCAGCAGTGTGGGTGGGGGCCGCACAGATACGCAGTATTTT
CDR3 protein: CASSVGGGRTDTQYF

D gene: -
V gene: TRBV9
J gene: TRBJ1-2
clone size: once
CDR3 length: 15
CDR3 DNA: TGTGCCAGCAGCGTAGCTACAGTCTCTAACTATGGCTACACCTTC
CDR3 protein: CASSVATVSNYGYTF

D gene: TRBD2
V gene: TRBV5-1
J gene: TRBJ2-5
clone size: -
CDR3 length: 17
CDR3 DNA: TGCGCCAGCAGCCCGCCGGGATTAGCGGGAGGGCAAGAGACCCAGTACTTC
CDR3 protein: CASSPPGLAGGQETQYF

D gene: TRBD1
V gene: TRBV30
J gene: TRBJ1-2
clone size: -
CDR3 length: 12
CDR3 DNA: TGTGCCTTCAGGGACAGGGGTTGGGGCTACACCTTC
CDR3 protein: CAFRDRGWGYTF

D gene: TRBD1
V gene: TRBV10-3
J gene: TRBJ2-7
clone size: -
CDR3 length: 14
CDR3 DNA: TGTGCCATCAGCCAGATAACAGGGGGCAACGAGCAGTACTTC
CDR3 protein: CAISQITGGNEQYF

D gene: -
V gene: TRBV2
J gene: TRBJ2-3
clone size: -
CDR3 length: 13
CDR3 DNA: TGTGCCAGCGTCAGGCCTAGCACAGATACGCAGTATTTT
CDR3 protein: CASVRPSTDTQYF

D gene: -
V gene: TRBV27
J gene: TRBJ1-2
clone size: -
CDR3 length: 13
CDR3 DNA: TGTGCCAGCAGTTTATGGGGCAGCTATGGCTACACCTTC
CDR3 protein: CASSLWGSYGYTF